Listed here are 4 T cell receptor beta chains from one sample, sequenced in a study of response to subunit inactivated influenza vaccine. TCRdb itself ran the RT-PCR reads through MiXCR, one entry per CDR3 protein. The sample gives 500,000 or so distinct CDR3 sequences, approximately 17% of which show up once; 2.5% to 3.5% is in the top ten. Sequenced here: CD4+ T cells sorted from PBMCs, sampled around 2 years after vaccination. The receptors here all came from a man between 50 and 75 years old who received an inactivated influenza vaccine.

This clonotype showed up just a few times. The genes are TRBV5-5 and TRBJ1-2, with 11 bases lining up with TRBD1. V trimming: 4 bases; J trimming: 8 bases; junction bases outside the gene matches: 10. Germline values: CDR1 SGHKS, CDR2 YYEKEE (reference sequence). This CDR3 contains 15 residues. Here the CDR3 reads CASSPGTGGTVGYTF. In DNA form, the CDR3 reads TGTGCCAGCAGCCCGGGGACAGGGGGGACCGTCGGCTACACCTTC.

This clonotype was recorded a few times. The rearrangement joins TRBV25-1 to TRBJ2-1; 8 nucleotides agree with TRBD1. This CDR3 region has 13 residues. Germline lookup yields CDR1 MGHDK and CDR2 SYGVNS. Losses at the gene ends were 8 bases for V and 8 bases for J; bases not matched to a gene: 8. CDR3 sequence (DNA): TGTGCCAGCGCACCCCAGGGGGCTCATGAGCAGTTCTTC. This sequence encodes CASAPQGAHEQFF.

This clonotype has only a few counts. CDR3 DNA sequence: TGTGCCAGCAGCCTACGACGGGGGGCCCGCACAGATACGCAGTATTTT. Protein sequence: CASSLRRGARTDTQYF. The V call is TRBV7-2, the J call TRBJ2-3; tentative D call: TRBD2 (7 bases). Trimming left V 5 bases short and J 1 base short, with 16 bases between. The CDR3 extends over 16 amino acids. Germline V CDR1 and CDR2: SGHTA, FQGNSA.

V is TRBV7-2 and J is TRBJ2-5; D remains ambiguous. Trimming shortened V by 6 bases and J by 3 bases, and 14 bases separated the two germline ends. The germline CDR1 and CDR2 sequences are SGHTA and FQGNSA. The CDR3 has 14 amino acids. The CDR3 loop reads CASSPQVWEETQYF. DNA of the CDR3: TGTGCCAGCAGTCCCCAGGTCTGGGAAGAGACCCAGTACTTC.